These 23 T cell receptor beta chains share one sample of origin, sequenced in a study of blood T cell repertoires in COVID-19. TCRdb's table, derived via immunoSEQ multiplex PCR, lists solely in-frame clones and lacks some. The data contain under 100,000 clones, about four fifths of them singletons. Sequencing input: peripheral blood. These receptors all stem from a woman aged 65 to 85 with acute or convalescent COVID-19.

The chain couples TRBV18 to TRBJ2-5, with D maybe TRBD2 (6 bases). The CDR3 sequence is 14 residues long. V shed 3 bases and J shed 3 bases, with 11 bases lying between them. Germline CDR1 and CDR2: KGHSH and LQKENI. As DNA, the CDR3 is TGTGCCAGCTCACCTACGGGGGTGGAAGAGACCCAGTACTTC. This encodes CASSPTGVEETQYF.

This sequence joins TRBV9 and TRBJ2-5; 9 bases map to TRBD1. J lost 5 bases, V lost 3 bases, and 11 bases had no gene match. The CDR3 sequence is 16 residues long. Germline CDR1 is SGDLS and CDR2 is YYNGEE. CDR3 in amino acids: CASSADGTGRAETQYF. The DNA for the CDR3 is TGTGCCAGCAGCGCCGACGGGACAGGGCGCGCGGAGACCCAGTACTTC.

This chain uses TRBV6-5 with TRBJ1-2; a possible D gene is TRBD1 (5 bases). CDR1 and CDR2 from the germline V gene are MNHEY and SVGAGI. There are 15 residues in the CDR3. V was cut by 0 bases and J by 1 base, with 9 bases left in between. The CDR3 loop is CASSYSDRNNYGYTF. CDR3 sequence (DNA): TGTGCCAGCAGTTACTCTGACAGAAATAACTATGGCTACACCTTC.

Concerning this clone itself: The same CDR3 also results from other DNA sequences found in this sample. The CDR3 DNA sequence: TGCGCCAGCAGCTTGGCCGGGGATACGCAGTATTTT. Amino acids: CASSLAGDTQYF. The V gene is TRBV5-1, the J gene TRBJ2-3; D remains unclear. The length of the CDR3 is 12 residues. The ends were cut back, 0 bases at V and 6 bases at J, with 5 bases in the middle. The germline CDR1 and CDR2 sequences are SGHRS and YFSETQ.

This chain links TRBV9 with TRBJ2-1; the D gene is possibly TRBD2 (5 bases). Germline V gene sequence: CDR1 SGDLS, CDR2 YYNGEE. The CDR3 totals 12 residues. Trimming removed 3 bases from V and 8 bases from J, with 9 bases in between. The CDR3 DNA reads TGTGCCAGCAGCGCCGGGATTTATGAGCAGTTCTTC. It translates to CASSAGIYEQFF.

This clone was detected only a few times. V and J are TRBV19 and TRBJ1-2, with TRBD1 identical over 7 bases. The trim removed 5 bases at V and 12 bases at J, leaving 6 bases unmatched. This CDR3 has 11 residues. Germline values: CDR1 LNHDA, CDR2 SQIVND (reference sequence). CDR3 in DNA: TGTGCCAGTAGTGTTGGGACAGTGAACACCTTC. Translated, it gives CASSVGTVNTF. The whole variable domain, filled in from reference TRBV19 and TRBJ1-2, reads DGGITQSPKYLFRKEGQNVTLSCEQNLNHDAMYWYRQDPGQGLRLIYYSQIVNDFQKGDIAEGYSVSREKKESFPLTVTSAQKNPTAFYLCASSVGTVNTFGSGTRLTVV.

This chain links TRBV3-1 (or the pseudogene TRBV3-2) with TRBJ1-1; 10 bases match TRBD1. The germline CDR1 and CDR2 sequences are LGHDT and YNNKEL (reference sequence). The CDR3 has 13 amino acids. V dropped 1 base and J dropped 10; count of bases not matched to a gene: 3. CDR3 sequence: CASSQGDRGTAFF. CDR3 coding DNA: TGTGCCAGCAGCCAAGGGGACAGGGGAACAGCTTTCTTT.

This sequence joins TRBV12-3 or TRBV12-4 and TRBJ1-3, with D unresolved. Trimming cost V 6 bases and J 0 bases, with 6 bases left between them. The CDR3 extends over 13 amino acids. CDR3 protein: CASRSHSGNTIYF. The CDR3 nucleotides are TGTGCCAGCAGATCACACTCTGGAAACACCATATATTTT.

The V and J genes are TRBV5-1 and TRBJ1-6; D ambiguous. Per the germline V gene, CDR1 is SGHRS and CDR2 is YFSETQ. V gave up 0 bases and J gave up 0 bases, with 22 bases separating them. The CDR3 has 21 amino acids. The CDR3: CASSLGGLRTQQSSYNSPLHF. The CDR3 DNA reads as TGCGCCAGCAGCTTGGGAGGGTTAAGAACCCAACAGAGCTCCTATAATTCACCCCTCCACTTT.

The chain has TRBV24-1 and TRBJ1-5; tentatively, D is TRBD1 (6 bases). This CDR3 comprises 13 residues. From germline, CDR1 is KGHDR and CDR2 SFDVKD. Deletions cut 3 bases from V and 9 bases from J, with 11 bases between. CDR3 region: CATSDGGLGPQHF. CDR3 bases: TGTGCCACCAGTGATGGGGGCCTAGGGCCCCAGCATTTT.

The V and J genes are TRBV18 and TRBJ2-3, with D unclear. Trimming took 4 bases from V and 2 from J, leaving 4 bases between them. Per germline, CDR1 KGHSH and CDR2 LQKENI. This CDR3 region has 12 residues. The CDR3 is CASSQYTDTQYF. CDR3 coding DNA: TGTGCCAGCTCACAATACACAGATACGCAGTATTTT. The full variable domain, in which reference TRBV18 and TRBJ2-3 provide the parts outside the CDR3, is NAGVMQNPRHLVRRRGQEARLRCSPMKGHSHVYWYRQLPEEGLKFMVYLQKENIIDESGMPKERFSAEFPKEGPSILRIQQVVRGDSAAYFCASSQYTDTQYFGPGTRLTVL.

This rearrangement joins TRBV24-1 to TRBJ2-4, with D possibly TRBD1 on 6 matching bases. With 5 bases removed from V and 1 base from J, the gap between germline ends came to 11 bases. The CDR3 has 15 residues. Germline assignment: CDR1 KGHDR and CDR2 SFDVKD. Written as DNA, the CDR3 is TGTGCCACCAGTGCCGGAGGACAGGCCAAAAACATTCAGTACTTC. Amino acid sequence: CATSAGGQAKNIQYF.

In this sample, this clone turned up once. This chain joins TRBV6-5 and TRBJ1-2; weak D call: TRBD1 (5 bases). The CDR3 totals 14 residues. The V end lost 0 bases, the J end lost 7 bases, and 12 bases lay between the germline ends. Germline values: CDR1 MNHEY, CDR2 SVGAGI. The CDR3 DNA sequence: TGTGCCAGCAGTTACTCTGGTCCTGACAGTGGCTACACCTTC. Its protein is CASSYSGPDSGYTF.

This chain joins TRBV18 and TRBJ1-2; 9 nucleotides align to TRBD1. The CDR3 has 14 residues. Germline assignment: CDR1 KGHSH and CDR2 LQKENI. V lost 3 bases to trimming and J lost 7 bases; unmatched junction nucleotides: 6. For the CDR3, the DNA is TGTGCCAGCTCACCGACAGGGGGAATTTTTGGCTACACCTTC. Encoded protein: CASSPTGGIFGYTF. Based on the CDR3 plus reference TRBV18 and TRBJ1-2, the full variable domain is NAGVMQNPRHLVRRRGQEARLRCSPMKGHSHVYWYRQLPEEGLKFMVYLQKENIIDESGMPKERFSAEFPKEGPSILRIQQVVRGDSAAYFCASSPTGGIFGYTFGSGTRLTVV.

CDR3 coding DNA: TGTGCTAGTGGCCCCGGGAGCACAGATACGCAGTATTTT. Translating it yields CASGPGSTDTQYF. The V gene is TRBV12-5, the J gene TRBJ2-3, with D uncertain. The CDR3 is made up of 13 amino acids. Germline V gene data show CDR1 as LGHNT and CDR2 as FRNRAP. Trimming took off 6 bases at V and 0 bases at J, with 7 bases between the two ends.

The V call is TRBV5-1, the J call TRBJ1-1; D unresolved. The germline V gene has CDR1 SGHRS and CDR2 YFSETQ. The length of the CDR3 is 13 residues. Between the trimmed V and J ends, which lost 4 bases and 1 base, there was a span of 8 bases. CDR3 DNA sequence: TGCGCCAGCAGCGTCGACAAGAACACTGAAGCTTTCTTT. Translation: CASSVDKNTEAFF.

This clone was observed a handful of times. The V and J genes are TRBV12-3 or TRBV12-4 and TRBJ1-2; TRBD1 might be the D (6 bases). This CDR3 has 12 amino acids. V was pared by 2 bases and J by 5 bases, with 6 bases between. Written as DNA, the CDR3 is TGTGCCAGCAGTTTACAGGGGTATGGCTACACCTTC. Its translation is CASSLQGYGYTF.

The gene calls are TRBV24-1 and TRBJ2-1; 7 positions agree with TRBD1. V trimming: 4 bases; J trimming: 6 bases; junction bases outside the gene matches: 5. The germline CDR1 and CDR2 sequences are KGHDR and SFDVKD. CDR3 size: 14 residues. CDR3 residues: CATSEQGKGNEQFF. The CDR3 region has the DNA TGTGCCACCAGTGAACAGGGGAAGGGCAATGAGCAGTTCTTC.

The genes are TRBV7-9 and TRBJ2-3, with TRBD2 matching 8 bases. The CDR3 length is 14 residues. Germline CDR1 and CDR2: SEHNR and FQNEAQ (reference sequence). After removal of 1 base from V and 3 bases from J, the junction contained 0 bases not matched to a gene. The chain's CDR3 is CASSLVAGTDTQYF. The CDR3, as DNA: TGTGCCAGCAGCTTAGTAGCGGGGACAGATACGCAGTATTTT.

The rearrangement uses TRBV11-2 and TRBJ2-2; D is perhaps TRBD1 (6 bases). Germline V gene sequence: CDR1 SGHAT, CDR2 FQNNGV. Trimming removed 3 bases from V and 7 bases from J, with 15 bases in between. The CDR3 is 15 residues long. The CDR3, as DNA: TGTGCCAGCAGCTTGCAGACAGGTTCGAGCGGGGAGCTGTTTTTT. Translated: CASSLQTGSSGELFF.

This clone came up once. This chain links TRBV2 with TRBJ2-2; 9 bases are shared with TRBD1. V lost 6 bases to trimming and J lost 3 bases; unmatched junction nucleotides: 2. The CDR3 runs to 14 residues. Germline CDR1 and CDR2: SNHLY and FYNNEI. The CDR3 sequence is CASRRDRDTGELFF. The CDR3 region has the DNA TGTGCCAGCAGACGGGACAGGGACACCGGGGAGCTGTTTTTT. The full variable domain, its missing parts supplied by reference TRBV2 and TRBJ2-2, is EPEVTQTPSHQVTQMGQEVILRCVPISNHLYFYWYRQILGQKVEFLVSFYNNEISEKSEIFDDQFSVERPDGSNFTLKIRSTKLEDSAMYFCASRRDRDTGELFFGEGSRLTVL.

This chain connects TRBV19 to TRBJ2-5; 10 nucleotides align to TRBD2. This CDR3 region has 17 residues. V shed 4 bases and J 2 bases; nucleotides not matched to a gene: 10. In germline, CDR1 is LNHDA, CDR2 SQIVND (reference sequence). The CDR3 loop reads CASSTHQRTSGQETQYF. Here the CDR3 DNA reads TGTGCCAGTAGTACCCACCAAAGGACTAGCGGACAAGAGACCCAGTACTTC. The full variable domain, completed using reference TRBV19 and TRBJ2-5, is DGGITQSPKYLFRKEGQNVTLSCEQNLNHDAMYWYRQDPGQGLRLIYYSQIVNDFQKGDIAEGYSVSREKKESFPLTVTSAQKNPTAFYLCASSTHQRTSGQETQYFGPGTRLLVL.

V is TRBV19 and J is TRBJ1-5; D uncertain. V was trimmed by 7 bases and J by 5 bases, leaving 12 bases between them. This CDR3 comprises 13 residues. Germline-derived CDR1 and CDR2 are LNHDA and SQIVND (reference sequence). The CDR3 spells CASNRQSYQPQHF. CDR3 bases: TGTGCCAGTAACCGACAATCTTATCAGCCCCAGCATTTT.